This paragraph covers one T cell receptor (beta chain) sequence. Which antigen it targets is not known. Within one base of it there is no much larger clone, and no base qualities were kept. The sample's time point label, in plain terms: blood 4 weeks post-SBRT, at nephrectomy. What the treatment or condition label conveys for this sample: 15 Gy SBRT to primary tumor, nephrectomy 4 weeks later. Samples came from a clinical trial, in which primary renal cell carcinomas received 15 Gy stereotactic body radiation therapy followed by nephrectomy 4 weeks later. To follow tumor-enriched clonotypes, peripheral blood was collected serially from radiation-treated patients at baseline and again at 2 weeks and 4 weeks after SBRT. Every patient had renal cell carcinoma of clear cell pathology. The QIAamp DNA Blood Mini Kit (Qiagen) was used to prepare genomic DNA for TCR sequencing. Samples were included in the analyses only if all quality control checks were passed.

The sample belongs to a study of radiation and T cells in renal cell carcinoma (dated by TCRdb to about 2020). Notes on the research overall: In total, roughly 52 samples, comprising 26 tumors and some 27 peripheral blood samples, were subjected to TCR beta sequencing. The final blood draw took place at 4 weeks after radiation, the same time as nephrectomy. A total of about 3.8 million unique CDR3 nucleotide sequences, encoding roughly 3,000,000 unique CDR3 amino acid sequences, were found across all 50 or so samples.

Following the manufacturer's recommendations, the immunoSEQ kit was used to generate TCR beta libraries from genomic DNA. Library preparation used a first multiplex PCR with proprietary primers, then a second PCR adding unique barcodes, with bead cleanups after each round. A kit-provided positive control reaction and a negative control reaction were included in every sample batch. The final libraries were assessed on an Agilent 4200 TapeStation D1000 ScreenTape, pooled by volume, and quantified by qPCR. Sequencing ran on an Illumina NextSeq500 with a MidOutput 150-cycle cartridge, using 156 Read1 and 15 Index1 cycles with kit custom primers. The pooled library was loaded at approximately 0.95 pM with about 21% PhiX control spiked in. In the authors' own workflow: The vendor-processed data were analyzed in R, and a clonotype was defined as all T cells that share the same CDR3 nucleotide sequence. In the clone abundance analyses, frequencies were normalized to the 10,000 most abundant clones in each sample. Public T cell clones, which averaged fewer than five per sample, were excluded before analysis. Tumor-enriched clonotypes and baseline blood-enriched clonotypes were defined as those with an abundance difference of at least 32-fold between compartments. Clonotypes expanded or contracted between blood time points were identified with a beta-binomial differential abundance model. Tumor-blood repertoire similarity was measured with the Baroni-Urbani and Buser coefficient, and group comparisons used two-tailed Wilcoxon tests in R. TCRdb took over this immuneACCESS table, retaining in-frame rearrangements with V and J assigned. Such tables are incomplete; in checked studies, under half of the missing clones stem from an unresolved V gene, and the remainder is unexplained. V and J calls plus clone size are reproduced from that table; the DNA served to infer D and trimming. In this sample the table shows approximately 90,000 clones, 70% to 90% of which occur a single time. The ten largest clones represent around 9.4% of the sample.

General findings and caveats noted by the study authors: Effects of radiation dose or scheduling on the TCR repertoire could not be addressed with the single-armed trial design. Because no pretreatment tumor biopsies were available, whether clonotypes were present in the tumor at baseline could not be determined. Dynamics of the blood repertoire were not tracked past 4 weeks after treatment. Top tumor clonotypes rose in blood from baseline to 2 weeks post-radiation, then contracted by 4 weeks, suggesting transient expansion of tumor-resident clones.

The CDR3, from cysteine to phenylalanine, totals 18 residues. Just the 54-base CDR3 DNA is kept, in frame starting at base 1. V lost 3 bases and J lost 4 bases; the stretch between them is 22 bases long. The CDR1 and CDR2 encoded by the germline V gene are SGHRS and YFSETQ. The chain uses TRBV5-1 and TRBJ1-4; the D gene lacks a confident call. The material was blood, obtained from a patient whose treatment included radiotherapy and nephrectomy. This clonotype was obtained from a man aged 45-60 years with renal cell carcinoma. The DNA is as follows: TGCGCCAGCAGCTCCGGACTGAGACCGAAACCCTTTAATGAAAAACTGTTTTTT. This yields the protein CASSSGLRPKPFNEKLFF.